This T cell receptor (beta chain) is from a study of T cell repertoires in cytomegalovirus infection. About the research overall: In public TCR beta signatures, there were indications of both CMV infection and matching HLA type.

CDR3 length: 16 residues. Trimming removed 3 bases from V and 4 bases from J; junction bases left unmatched: 9. Germline assignment: CDR1 MGHDK and CDR2 SYGVNS. MiXCR, applied by TCRdb to the reads, yields one record per CDR3 protein. The sample lists some 450,000 distinct CDR3 sequences; under 40% were seen once. This clonotype was counted only a few times. The TCR sequence derives from a human donor in good health (CMV status not recorded). Some clones in this sample may be carry-over from other donors' samples. The V call is TRBV25-1, the J call TRBJ1-2; the match to TRBD1 covers 9 bases. The sequencing input was PBMCs. Here the CDR3 DNA reads TGTGCCAGCAGTGATCCGACCGGGACAGGGATCTATGGCTACACCTTC. The encoded protein is CASSDPTGTGIYGYTF.